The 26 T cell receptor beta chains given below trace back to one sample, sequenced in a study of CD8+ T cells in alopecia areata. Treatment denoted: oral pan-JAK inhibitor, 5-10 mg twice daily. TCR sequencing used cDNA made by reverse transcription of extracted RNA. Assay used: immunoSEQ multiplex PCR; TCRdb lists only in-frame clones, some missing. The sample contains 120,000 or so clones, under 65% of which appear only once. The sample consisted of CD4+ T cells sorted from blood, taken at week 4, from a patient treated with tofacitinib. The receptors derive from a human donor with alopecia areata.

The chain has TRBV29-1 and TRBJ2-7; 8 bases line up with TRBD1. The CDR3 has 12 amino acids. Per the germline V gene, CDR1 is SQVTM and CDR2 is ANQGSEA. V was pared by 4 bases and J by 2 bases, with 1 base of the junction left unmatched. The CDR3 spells CSVVRGPYEQYF. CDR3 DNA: TGCAGCGTTGTCAGGGGGCCCTACGAGCAGTACTTC.

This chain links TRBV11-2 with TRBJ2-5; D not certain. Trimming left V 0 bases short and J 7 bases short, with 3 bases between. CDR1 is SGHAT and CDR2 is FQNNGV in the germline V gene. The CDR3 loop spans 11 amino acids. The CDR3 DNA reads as TGTGCCAGCAGCTTAGAAGGGACCCAGTACTTC. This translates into CASSLEGTQYF.

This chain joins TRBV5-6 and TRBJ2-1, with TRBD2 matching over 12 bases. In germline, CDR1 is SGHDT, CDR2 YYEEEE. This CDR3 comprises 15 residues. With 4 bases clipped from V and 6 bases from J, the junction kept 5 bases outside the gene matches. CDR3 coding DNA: TGTGCCAGCAGCCACCTAGCGGGGGGGCTCAATGAGCAGTTCTTC. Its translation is CASSHLAGGLNEQFF.

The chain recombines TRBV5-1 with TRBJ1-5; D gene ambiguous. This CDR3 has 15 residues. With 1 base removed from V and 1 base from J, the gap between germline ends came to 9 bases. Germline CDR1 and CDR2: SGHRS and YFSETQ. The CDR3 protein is CASSLQPGSNQPQHF. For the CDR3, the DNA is TGCGCCAGCAGCTTGCAGCCCGGGAGCAATCAGCCCCAGCATTTT.

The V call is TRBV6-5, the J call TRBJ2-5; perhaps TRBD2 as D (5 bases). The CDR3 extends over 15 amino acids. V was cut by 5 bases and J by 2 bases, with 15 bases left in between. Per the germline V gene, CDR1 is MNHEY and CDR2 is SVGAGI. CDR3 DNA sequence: TGTGCCAGCAGTCAATCAACGAGGGAACAAGAGACCCAGTACTTC. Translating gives CASSQSTREQETQYF.

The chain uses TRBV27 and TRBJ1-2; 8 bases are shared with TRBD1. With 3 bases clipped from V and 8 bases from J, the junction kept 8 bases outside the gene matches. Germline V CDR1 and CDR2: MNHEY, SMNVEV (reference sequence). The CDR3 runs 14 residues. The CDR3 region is CASSFARGLSGYTF. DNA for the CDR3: TGTGCCAGCAGTTTTGCCAGGGGGCTTTCGGGCTACACCTTC.

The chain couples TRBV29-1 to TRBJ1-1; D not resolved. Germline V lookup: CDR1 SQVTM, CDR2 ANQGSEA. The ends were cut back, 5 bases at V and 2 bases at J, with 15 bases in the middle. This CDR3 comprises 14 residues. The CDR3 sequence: CSVFSSGGNTEAFF. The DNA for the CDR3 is TGCAGCGTTTTTAGTTCTGGTGGTAACACTGAAGCTTTCTTT.

Here the CDR3 reads CASSLEGGNEKLFF. CDR3 nucleotides: TGCGCCAGCAGCTTGGAAGGGGGTAATGAAAAACTGTTTTTT. The V gene is TRBV5-1, the J gene TRBJ1-4, with D perhaps matching TRBD1 (6 bases). Germline V gives CDR1 SGHRS, CDR2 YFSETQ. V was pared by 0 bases and J by 4 bases, with 7 bases between. CDR3 size: 14 residues.

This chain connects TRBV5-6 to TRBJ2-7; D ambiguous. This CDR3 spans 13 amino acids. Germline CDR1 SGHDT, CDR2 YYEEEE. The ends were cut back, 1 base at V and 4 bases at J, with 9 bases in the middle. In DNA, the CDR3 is TGTGCCAGCAGCTTGCCAGACCAATACGAGCAGTACTTC. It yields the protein CASSLPDQYEQYF.

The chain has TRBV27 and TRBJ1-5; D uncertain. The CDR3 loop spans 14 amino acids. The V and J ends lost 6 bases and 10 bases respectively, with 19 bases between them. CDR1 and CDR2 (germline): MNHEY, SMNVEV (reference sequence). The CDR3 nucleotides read TGTGCCAGCAGCCAGGCCAGCCTCGGGGTACCCCAGCATTTT. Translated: CASSQASLGVPQHF.

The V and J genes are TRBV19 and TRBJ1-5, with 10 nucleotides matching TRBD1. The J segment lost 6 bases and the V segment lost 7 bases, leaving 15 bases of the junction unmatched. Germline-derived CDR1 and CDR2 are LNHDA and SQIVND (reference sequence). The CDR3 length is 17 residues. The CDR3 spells CASTRMGQGTRFQPQHF. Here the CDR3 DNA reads TGTGCCAGTACGAGGATGGGACAGGGGACGAGGTTTCAGCCCCAGCATTTT.

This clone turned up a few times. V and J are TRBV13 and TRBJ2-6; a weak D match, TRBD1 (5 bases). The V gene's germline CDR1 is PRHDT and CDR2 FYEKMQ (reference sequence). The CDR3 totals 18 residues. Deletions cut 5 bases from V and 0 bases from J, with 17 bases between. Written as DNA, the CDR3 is TGTGCCAGCAGCCCTCGGACACGGTCCCCCTCTGGGGCCAACGTCCTGACTTTC. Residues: CASSPRTRSPSGANVLTF.

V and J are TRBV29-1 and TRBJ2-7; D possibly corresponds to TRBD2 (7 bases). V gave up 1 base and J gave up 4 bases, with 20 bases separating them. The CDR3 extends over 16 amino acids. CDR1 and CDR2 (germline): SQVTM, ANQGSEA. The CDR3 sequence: CSVEGARGGAGYEQYF. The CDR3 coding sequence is TGCAGCGTTGAAGGGGCTCGCGGGGGCGCGGGTTACGAGCAGTACTTC.

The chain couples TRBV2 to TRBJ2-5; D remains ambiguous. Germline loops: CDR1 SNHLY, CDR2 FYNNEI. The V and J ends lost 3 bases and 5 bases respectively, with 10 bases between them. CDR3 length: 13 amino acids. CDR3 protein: CASSDNGRETQYF. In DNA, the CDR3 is TGTGCCAGCAGTGATAACGGACGGGAGACCCAGTACTTC.

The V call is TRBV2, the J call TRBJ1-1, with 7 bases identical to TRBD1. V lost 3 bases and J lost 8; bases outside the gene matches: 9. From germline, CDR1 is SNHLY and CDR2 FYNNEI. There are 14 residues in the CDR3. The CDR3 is CASSEMGQRTEAFF. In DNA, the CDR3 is TGTGCCAGCAGTGAGATGGGACAGCGGACAGAAGCTTTCTTT.

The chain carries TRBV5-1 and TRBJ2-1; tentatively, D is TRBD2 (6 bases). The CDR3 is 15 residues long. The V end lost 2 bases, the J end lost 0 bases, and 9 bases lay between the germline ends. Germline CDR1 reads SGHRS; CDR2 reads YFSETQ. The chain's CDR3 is CASSFGGSSYNEQFF. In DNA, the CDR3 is TGCGCCAGCAGCTTCGGGGGTTCCTCCTACAATGAGCAGTTCTTC.

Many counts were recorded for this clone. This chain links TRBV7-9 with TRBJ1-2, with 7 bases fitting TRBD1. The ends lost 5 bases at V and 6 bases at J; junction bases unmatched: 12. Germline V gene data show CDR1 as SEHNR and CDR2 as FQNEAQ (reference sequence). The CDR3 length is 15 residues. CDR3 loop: CASSAKGARENGYTF. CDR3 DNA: TGTGCCAGCAGCGCGAAGGGGGCGAGGGAGAATGGCTACACCTTC.

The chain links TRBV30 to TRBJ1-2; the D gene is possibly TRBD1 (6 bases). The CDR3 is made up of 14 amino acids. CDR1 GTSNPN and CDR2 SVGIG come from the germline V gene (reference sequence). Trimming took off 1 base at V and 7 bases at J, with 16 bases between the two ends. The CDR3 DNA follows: TGTGCCTGGAGTGATTCACAGGGATCGGGTGGCTACACCTTC. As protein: CAWSDSQGSGGYTF.

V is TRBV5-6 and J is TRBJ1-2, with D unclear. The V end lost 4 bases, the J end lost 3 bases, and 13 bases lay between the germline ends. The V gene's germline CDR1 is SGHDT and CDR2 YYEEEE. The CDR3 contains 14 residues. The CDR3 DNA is TGTGCCAGCAGCCGAGTCACAGATGACTATGGCTACACCTTC. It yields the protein CASSRVTDDYGYTF.

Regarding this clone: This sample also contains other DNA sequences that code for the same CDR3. The CDR3 here is CAWSDADTQYF. CDR3 in DNA: TGTGCCTGGAGTGATGCAGATACGCAGTATTTT. J is TRBJ2-3 and V is TRBV30; no firm D call. CDR1 and CDR2 from the germline V gene are GTSNPN and SVGIG (reference sequence). The V and J ends lost 1 base and 4 bases respectively, with 3 bases between them. There are 11 residues in the CDR3.

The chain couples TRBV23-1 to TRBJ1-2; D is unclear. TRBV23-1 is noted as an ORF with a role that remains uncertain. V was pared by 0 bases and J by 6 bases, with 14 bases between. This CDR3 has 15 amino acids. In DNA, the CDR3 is TGCGCCAGCAGTCAATCGAGGCAGACATCGGATGGCTACACCTTC. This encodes CASSQSRQTSDGYTF.

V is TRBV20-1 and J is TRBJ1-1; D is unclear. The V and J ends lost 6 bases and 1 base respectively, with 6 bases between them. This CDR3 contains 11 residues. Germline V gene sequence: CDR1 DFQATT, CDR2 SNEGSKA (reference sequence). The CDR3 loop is CSAKRNTEAFF. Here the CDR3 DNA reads TGCAGTGCCAAAAGGAACACTGAAGCTTTCTTT.

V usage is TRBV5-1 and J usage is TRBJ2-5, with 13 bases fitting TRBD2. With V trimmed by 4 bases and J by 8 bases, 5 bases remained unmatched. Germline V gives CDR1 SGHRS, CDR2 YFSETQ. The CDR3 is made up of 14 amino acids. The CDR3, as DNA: TGCGCCAGCAGCAAGGGACTAGCGGGGCGCACCCAGTACTTC. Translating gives CASSKGLAGRTQYF.

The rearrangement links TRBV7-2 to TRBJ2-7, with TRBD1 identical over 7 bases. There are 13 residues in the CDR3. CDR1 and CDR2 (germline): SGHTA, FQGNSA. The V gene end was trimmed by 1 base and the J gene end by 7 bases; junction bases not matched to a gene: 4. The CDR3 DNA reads TGTGCCAGCAGCTTAGGGGACAGCTATGAGCAGTACTTC. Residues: CASSLGDSYEQYF.

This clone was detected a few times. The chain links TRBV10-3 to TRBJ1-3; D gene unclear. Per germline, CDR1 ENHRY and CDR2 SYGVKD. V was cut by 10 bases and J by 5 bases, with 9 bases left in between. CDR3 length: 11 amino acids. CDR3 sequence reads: CATTLRNTIYF. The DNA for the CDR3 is TGTGCCACCACCCTCCGAAACACCATATATTTT.

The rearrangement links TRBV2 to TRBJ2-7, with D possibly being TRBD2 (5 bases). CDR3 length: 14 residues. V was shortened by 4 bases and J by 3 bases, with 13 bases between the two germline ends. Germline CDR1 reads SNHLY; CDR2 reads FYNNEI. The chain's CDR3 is CASSALADDYEQYF. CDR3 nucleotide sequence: TGTGCCAGCAGTGCCCTAGCTGATGACTACGAGCAGTACTTC. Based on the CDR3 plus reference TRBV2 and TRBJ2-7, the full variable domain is EPEVTQTPSHQVTQMGQEVILRCVPISNHLYFYWYRQILGQKVEFLVSFYNNEISEKSEIFDDQFSVERPDGSNFTLKIRSTKLEDSAMYFCASSALADDYEQYFGPGTRLTVT.